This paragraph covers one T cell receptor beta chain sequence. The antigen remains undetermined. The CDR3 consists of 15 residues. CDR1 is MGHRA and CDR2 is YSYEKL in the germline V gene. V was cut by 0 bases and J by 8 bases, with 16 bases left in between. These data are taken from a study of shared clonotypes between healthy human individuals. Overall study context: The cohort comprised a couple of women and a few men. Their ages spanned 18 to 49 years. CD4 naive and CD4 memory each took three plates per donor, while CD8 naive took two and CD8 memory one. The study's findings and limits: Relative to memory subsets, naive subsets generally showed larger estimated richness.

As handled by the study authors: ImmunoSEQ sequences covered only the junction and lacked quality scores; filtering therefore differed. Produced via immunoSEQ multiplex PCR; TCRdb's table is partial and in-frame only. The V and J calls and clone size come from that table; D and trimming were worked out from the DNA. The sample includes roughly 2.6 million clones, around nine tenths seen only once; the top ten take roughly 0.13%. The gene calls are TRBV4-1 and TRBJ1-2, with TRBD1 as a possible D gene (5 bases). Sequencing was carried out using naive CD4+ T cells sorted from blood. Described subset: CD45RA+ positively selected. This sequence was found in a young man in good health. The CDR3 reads CASSQDSWRTHGYTF. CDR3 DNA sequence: TGCGCCAGCAGCCAAGATTCATGGCGGACACACGGCTACACCTTC.